This T cell receptor beta chain derives from a study of CD8 T cells in Susac syndrome. The CDR3 has 12 amino acids. Trimming took off 3 bases at V and 7 bases at J, with 7 bases between the two ends. CDR1 LNHDA and CDR2 SQIVND come from the germline V gene (reference sequence). cDNA came from approximately 0.5 to 1 ug RNA primed by random hexamers. TCRdb analysed the immunoSEQ multiplex PCR reads with MiXCR anew, one entry per CDR3 protein. The sample lists 110,000 or so distinct CDR3 sequences; around 93% were seen once. The genes are TRBV19 and TRBJ2-1; D ambiguous. The TCR was taken from a human donor in good health. Source material: CD8+ T cells from PBMCs. The CDR3 nucleotides are TGTGCCAGTAGTATGGTGGGGAATGAGCAGTTCTTC. This sequence encodes CASSMVGNEQFF.